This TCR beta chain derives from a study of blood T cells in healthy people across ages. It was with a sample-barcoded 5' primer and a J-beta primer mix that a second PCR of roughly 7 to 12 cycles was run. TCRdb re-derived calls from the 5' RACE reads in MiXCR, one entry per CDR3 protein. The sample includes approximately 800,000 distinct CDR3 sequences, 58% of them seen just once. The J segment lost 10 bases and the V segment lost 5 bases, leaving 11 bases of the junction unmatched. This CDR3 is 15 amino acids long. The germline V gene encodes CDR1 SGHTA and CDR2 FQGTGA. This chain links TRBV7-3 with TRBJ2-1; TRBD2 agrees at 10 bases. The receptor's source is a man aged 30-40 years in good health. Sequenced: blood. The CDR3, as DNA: TGTGCCAGCAGCCCGAGACTAGCGGGCGCGAGGGAGCAGTTCTTC. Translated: CASSPRLAGAREQFF.